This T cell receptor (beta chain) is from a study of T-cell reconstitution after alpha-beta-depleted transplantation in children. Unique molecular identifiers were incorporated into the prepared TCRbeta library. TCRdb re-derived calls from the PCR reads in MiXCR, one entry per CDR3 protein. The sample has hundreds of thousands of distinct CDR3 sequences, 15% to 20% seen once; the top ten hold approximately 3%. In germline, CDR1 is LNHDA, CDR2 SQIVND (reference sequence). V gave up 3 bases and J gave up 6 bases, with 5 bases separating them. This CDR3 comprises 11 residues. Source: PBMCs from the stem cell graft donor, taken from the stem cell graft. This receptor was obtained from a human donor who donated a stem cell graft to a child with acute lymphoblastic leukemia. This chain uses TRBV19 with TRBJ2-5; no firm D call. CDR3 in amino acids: CASSIGQTQYF. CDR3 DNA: TGTGCCAGTAGTATTGGGCAGACCCAGTACTTC.